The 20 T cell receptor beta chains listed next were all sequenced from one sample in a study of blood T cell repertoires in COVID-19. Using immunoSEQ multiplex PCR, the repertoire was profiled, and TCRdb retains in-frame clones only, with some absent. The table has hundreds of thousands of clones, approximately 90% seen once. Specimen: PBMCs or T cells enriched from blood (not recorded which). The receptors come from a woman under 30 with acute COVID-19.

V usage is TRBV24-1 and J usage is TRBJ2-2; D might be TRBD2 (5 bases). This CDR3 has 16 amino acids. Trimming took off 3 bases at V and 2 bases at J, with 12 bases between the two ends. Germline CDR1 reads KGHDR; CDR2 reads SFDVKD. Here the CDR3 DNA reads TGTGCCACCAGTGATCGTGGACTGGCAAACACCGGGGAGCTGTTTTTT. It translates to CATSDRGLANTGELFF.

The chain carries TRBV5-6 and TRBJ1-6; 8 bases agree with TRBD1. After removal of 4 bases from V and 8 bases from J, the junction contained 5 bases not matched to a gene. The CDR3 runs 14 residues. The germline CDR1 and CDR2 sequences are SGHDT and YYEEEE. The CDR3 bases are TGTGCCAGCAGCCCCCGGACAGGGCATTCACCCCTCCACTTT. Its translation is CASSPRTGHSPLHF.

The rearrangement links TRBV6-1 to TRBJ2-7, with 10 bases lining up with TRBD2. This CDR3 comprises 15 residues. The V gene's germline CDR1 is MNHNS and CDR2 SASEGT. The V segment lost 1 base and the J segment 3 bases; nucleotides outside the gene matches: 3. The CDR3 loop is CASSEGTSGHYEQYF. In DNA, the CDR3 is TGTGCCAGCAGTGAAGGGACTAGCGGACACTACGAGCAGTACTTC.

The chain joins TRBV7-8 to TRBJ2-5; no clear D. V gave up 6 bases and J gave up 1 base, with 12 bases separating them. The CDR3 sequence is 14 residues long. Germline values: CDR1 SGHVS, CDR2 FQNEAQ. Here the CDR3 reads CASSNMAVQETQYF. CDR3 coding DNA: TGTGCCAGCAGTAATATGGCCGTCCAAGAGACCCAGTACTTC.

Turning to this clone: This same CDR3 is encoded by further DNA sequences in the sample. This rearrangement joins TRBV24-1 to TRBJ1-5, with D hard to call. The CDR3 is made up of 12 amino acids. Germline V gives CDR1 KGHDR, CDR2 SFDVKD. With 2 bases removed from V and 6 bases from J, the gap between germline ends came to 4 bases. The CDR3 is CATSDSGQPQHF. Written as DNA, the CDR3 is TGTGCCACCAGTGATTCAGGTCAGCCCCAGCATTTT.

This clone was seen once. The CDR3 nucleotides are TGTGCCAGCGGAGAATTGGTCGGGGCCAACGTCCTGACTTTC. Its translation is CASGELVGANVLTF. The chain combines TRBV2 with TRBJ2-6; D call uncertain. With 8 bases removed from V and 4 bases from J, the gap between germline ends came to 12 bases. CDR3 size: 14 residues. Germline CDR1 is SNHLY and CDR2 is FYNNEI.

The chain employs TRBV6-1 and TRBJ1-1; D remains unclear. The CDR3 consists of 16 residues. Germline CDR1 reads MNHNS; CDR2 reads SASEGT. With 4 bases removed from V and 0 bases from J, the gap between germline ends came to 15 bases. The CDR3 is CASSAHMLSMNTEAFF. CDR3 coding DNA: TGTGCCAGCAGTGCGCACATGCTTTCCATGAACACTGAAGCTTTCTTT.

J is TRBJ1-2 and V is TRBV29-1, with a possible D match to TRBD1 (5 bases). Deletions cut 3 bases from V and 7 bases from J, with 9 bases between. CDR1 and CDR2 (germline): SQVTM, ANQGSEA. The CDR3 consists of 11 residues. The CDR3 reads CSVEGQPGYTF. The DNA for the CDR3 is TGCAGCGTTGAGGGGCAGCCTGGCTACACCTTC.

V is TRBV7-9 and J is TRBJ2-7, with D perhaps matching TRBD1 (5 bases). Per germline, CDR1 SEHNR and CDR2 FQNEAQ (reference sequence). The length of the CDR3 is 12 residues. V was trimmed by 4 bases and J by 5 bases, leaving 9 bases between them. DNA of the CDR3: TGTGCCAGCAGCTCCTCCAGGGACGAGCAGTACTTC. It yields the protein CASSSSRDEQYF.

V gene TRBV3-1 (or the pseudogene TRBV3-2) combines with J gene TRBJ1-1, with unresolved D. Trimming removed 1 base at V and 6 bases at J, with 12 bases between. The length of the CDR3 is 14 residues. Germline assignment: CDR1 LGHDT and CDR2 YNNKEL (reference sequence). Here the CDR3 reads CASSQGRVSAEAFF. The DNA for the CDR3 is TGTGCCAGCAGCCAAGGACGGGTCAGCGCTGAAGCTTTCTTT.

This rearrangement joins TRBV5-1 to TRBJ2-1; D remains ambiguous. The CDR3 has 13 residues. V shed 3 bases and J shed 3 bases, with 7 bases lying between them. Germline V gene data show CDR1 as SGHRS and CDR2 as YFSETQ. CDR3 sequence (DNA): TGCGCCAGCAGCTACTCTAACTACAATGAGCAGTTCTTC. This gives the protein CASSYSNYNEQFF.

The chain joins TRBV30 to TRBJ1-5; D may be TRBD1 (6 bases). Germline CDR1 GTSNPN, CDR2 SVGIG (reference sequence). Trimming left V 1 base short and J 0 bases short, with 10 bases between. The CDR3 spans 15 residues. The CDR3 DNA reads TGTGCCTGGAGTGGGGGGCAGTATAGCAATCAGCCCCAGCATTTT. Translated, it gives CAWSGGQYSNQPQHF.

The CDR3 DNA sequence: TGCGCCAGCAGCCCGGGACAGGGGGTTAATCAGCCCCAGCATTTT. Protein sequence: CASSPGQGVNQPQHF. The chain couples TRBV5-1 to TRBJ1-5; 11 nucleotides match TRBD1. The V gene end was trimmed by 4 bases and the J gene end by 4 bases; junction bases not matched to a gene: 4. The germline V gene has CDR1 SGHRS and CDR2 YFSETQ. This CDR3 is built from 15 residues.

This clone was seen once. CDR3 protein: CASRDGQGVTDTQYF. The CDR3 DNA reads as TGCGCCAGCAGAGATGGACAGGGGGTAACAGATACGCAGTATTTT. The genes are TRBV10-1 and TRBJ2-3; 10 bases match TRBD1. This CDR3 is built from 15 residues. The V gene end was trimmed by 6 bases and the J gene end by 3 bases; junction bases not matched to a gene: 6. Looked up from germline, CDR1 is WNHNN and CDR2 is SYGVQD (reference sequence).

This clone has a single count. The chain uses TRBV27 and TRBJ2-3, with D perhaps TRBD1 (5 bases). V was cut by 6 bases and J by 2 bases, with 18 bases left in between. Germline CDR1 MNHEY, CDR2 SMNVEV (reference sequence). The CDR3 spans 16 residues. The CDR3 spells CASSFLQGSPTDTQYF. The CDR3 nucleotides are TGTGCCAGCAGCTTCCTTCAGGGTTCCCCCACAGATACGCAGTATTTT.

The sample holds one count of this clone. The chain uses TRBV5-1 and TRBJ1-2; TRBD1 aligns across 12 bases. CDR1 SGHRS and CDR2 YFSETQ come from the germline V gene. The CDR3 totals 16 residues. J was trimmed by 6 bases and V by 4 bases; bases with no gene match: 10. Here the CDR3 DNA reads TGCGCCAGCAGCACATCCGGGACAGGGGGCGCCGATGGCTACACCTTC. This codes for CASSTSGTGGADGYTF.

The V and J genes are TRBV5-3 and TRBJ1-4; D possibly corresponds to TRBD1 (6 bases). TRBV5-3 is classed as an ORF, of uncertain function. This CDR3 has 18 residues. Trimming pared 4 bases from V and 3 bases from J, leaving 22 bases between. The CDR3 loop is CARSRLRQVRVANEKLFF. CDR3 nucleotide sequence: TGTGCCAGAAGCCGGCTAAGACAGGTGCGTGTAGCTAATGAAAAACTGTTTTTT.

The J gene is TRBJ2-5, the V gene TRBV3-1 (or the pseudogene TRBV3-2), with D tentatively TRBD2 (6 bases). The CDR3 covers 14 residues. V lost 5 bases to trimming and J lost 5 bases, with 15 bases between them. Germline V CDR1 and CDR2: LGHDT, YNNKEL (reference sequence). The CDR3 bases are TGTGCCAGCAGCTTCTCGGCGGGAATGGAGACCCAGTACTTC. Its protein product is CASSFSAGMETQYF.

The CDR3 loop is CASSLGTGRSQPQHF. CDR3 nucleotide sequence: TGTGCCAGCAGCTTAGGGACAGGGAGGTCTCAGCCCCAGCATTTT. The rearrangement joins TRBV5-6 to TRBJ1-5, with 9 bases that match TRBD1. V lost 2 bases to trimming and J lost 6 bases; unmatched junction nucleotides: 6. This CDR3 spans 15 amino acids. CDR1 and CDR2 (germline): SGHDT, YYEEEE.

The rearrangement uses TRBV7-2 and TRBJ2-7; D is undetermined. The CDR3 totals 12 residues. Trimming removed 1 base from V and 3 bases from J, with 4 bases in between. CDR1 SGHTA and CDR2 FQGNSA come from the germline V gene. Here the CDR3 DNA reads TGTGCCAGCAGCTTAGTTAGCTACGAGCAGTACTTC. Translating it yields CASSLVSYEQYF. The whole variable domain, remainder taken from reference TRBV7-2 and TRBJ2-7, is GAGVSQSPSNKVTEKGKDVELRCDPISGHTALYWYRQSLGQGLEFLIYFQGNSAPDKSGLPSDRFSAERTGGSVSTLTIQRTQQEDSAVYLCASSLVSYEQYFGPGTRLTVT.